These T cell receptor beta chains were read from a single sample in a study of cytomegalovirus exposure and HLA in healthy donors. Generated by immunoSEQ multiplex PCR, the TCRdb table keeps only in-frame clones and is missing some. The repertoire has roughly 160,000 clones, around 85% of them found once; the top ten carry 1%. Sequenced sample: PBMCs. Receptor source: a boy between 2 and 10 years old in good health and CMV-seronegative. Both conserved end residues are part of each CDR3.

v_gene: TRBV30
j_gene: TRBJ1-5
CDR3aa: CAWSQRGLANQPQHF

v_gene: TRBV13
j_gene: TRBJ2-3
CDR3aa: CASSPQGGLDTQYF

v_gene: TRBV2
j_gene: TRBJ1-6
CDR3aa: CASNSQGGVNSPLHF

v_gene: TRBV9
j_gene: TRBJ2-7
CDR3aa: CASSVEDRDTSSYEQYF

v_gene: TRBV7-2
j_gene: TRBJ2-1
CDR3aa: CASSSRRAEYNEQFF

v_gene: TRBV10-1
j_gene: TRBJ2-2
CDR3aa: CASSGQGGAGELFF

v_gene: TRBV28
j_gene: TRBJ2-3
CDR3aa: CASLLGQAPDTQYF

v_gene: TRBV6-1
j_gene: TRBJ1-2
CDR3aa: CASSEVLAPGADYGYTF

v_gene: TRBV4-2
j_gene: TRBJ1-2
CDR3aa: CASSQETLRGNNYGYTF

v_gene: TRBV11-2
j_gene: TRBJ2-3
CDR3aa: CASSDRGEQDTQYF

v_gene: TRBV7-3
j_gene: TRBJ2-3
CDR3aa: CASSSGGTTDTQYF

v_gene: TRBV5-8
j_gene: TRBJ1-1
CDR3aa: CAREGASVNTEAFF

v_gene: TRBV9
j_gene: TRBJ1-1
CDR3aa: CASSYTGDTEAFF

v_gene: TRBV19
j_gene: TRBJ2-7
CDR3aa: CASSTRTDYEQYF

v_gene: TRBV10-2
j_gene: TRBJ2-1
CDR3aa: CASTYLGFWREGNNEQFF

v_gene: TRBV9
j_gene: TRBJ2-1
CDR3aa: CASSASGRAPNEQFF

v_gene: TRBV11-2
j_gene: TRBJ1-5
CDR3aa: CASSPGRGNAIISPQHF

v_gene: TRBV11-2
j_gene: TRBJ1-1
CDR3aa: CASSLLGGMNTEAFF

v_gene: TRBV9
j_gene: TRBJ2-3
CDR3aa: CASSASGGGTDTQYF

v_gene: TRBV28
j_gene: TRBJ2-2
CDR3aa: CASSWGGRALTGELFF

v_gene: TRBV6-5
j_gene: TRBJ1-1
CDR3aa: CASTPRGGNPEAFF

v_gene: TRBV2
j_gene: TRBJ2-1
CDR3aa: CASRPRQGAKYNEQFF

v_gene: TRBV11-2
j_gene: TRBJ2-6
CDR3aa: CASSYRQGYSGANVLTF

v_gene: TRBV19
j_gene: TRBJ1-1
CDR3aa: CASSIDSNRGRPEAFF

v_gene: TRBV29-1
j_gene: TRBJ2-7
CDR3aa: CSVTAGTGGSYEQYF

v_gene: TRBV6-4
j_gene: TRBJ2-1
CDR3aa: CASSHFLDRPAGEAYNEQFF

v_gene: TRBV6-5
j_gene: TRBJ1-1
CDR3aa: CASSATGPNTEAFF

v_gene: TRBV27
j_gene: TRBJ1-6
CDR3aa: CASSGHRQYNSPLHF

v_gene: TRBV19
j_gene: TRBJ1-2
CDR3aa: CASRLHTNYGYTF

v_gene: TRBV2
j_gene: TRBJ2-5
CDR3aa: CASSAKETQYF

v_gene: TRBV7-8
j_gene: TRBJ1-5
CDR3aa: CASSRNTLDQPQHF

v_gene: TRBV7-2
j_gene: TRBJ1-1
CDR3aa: CASSFGTANTEAFF

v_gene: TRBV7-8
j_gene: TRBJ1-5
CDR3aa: CASSPPEPRSEPQHF

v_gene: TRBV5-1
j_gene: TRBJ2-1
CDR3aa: CASTQGGKEQFF

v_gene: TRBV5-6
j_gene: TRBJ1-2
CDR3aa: CASSLGPRGVRYGYTF

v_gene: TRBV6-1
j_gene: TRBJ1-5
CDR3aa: CASSDTDGGNQPQHF